The rows below give T cell receptor beta chains drawn from one sample of a study of blood T cell repertoires in COVID-19. Sequencing was performed with immunoSEQ multiplex PCR; in TCRdb, only in-frame clones are kept and a portion is missing. The table lists fewer than 200,000 clones, 88% of them singletons, with over 2% in the top ten. The sample comprised peripheral blood. The receptors were gathered from a middle-aged man who had recovered from COVID-19. CDR3s include the opening cysteine and the closing phenylalanine or tryptophan. A D gene is named only where the DNA matches it firmly. Clone size is not always given. Where it is, it says once, few, many or a class for expanded clones.

j_call | v_call | d_call | clone_size | cdr3_nt | cdr3_aa
TRBJ2-7 | TRBV7-2 | TRBD1 | - | TGTGCCAGCAGCCACAGGGGGATGGGCTCCTACGAGCAGTACTTC | CASSHRGMGSYEQYF
TRBJ2-2 | TRBV28 | - | - | TGTGCCGGCGGGCAGGAGAACACCGGGGAGCTGTTTTTT | CAGGQENTGELFF
TRBJ2-4 | TRBV28 | TRBD1 | - | TGTGCCAGCACTTCGGGACAGGGGAAAAACATTCAGTACTTC | CASTSGQGKNIQYF
TRBJ2-2 | TRBV18 | TRBD2 | - | TGTGCCAGCTCACCGGGACTAGCGGGAGCCGGCATGAGCACCGGGGAGCTGTTTTTT | CASSPGLAGAGMSTGELFF
TRBJ2-5 | TRBV5-1 | TRBD1 | - | TGCGCCAGCAGCGCCAGAACGACCGGACAGGTTGAAGAGACCCAGTACTTC | CASSARTTGQVEETQYF
TRBJ2-7 | TRBV2 | TRBD1 | - | TGTGCCAGCAGTGTAGAGGCCCCGACAGGGCCCTACGAGCAGTACTTC | CASSVEAPTGPYEQYF
TRBJ2-3 | TRBV9 | TRBD2 | - | TGTGCCAGCAGCGTAGGGAAACGGGCGGGGGGGCCAGATACGCAGTATTTT | CASSVGKRAGGPDTQYF
TRBJ2-1 | TRBV5-1 | - | few | TGCGCCAGCAGCCAAATGAGGGCGGTGTCCAATGAGCAGTTCTTC | CASSQMRAVSNEQFF
TRBJ1-2 | TRBV7-3 | - | - | TGTGCCAGCAGCCACCAGACACTTTATGGCTACACCTTC | CASSHQTLYGYTF
TRBJ1-2 | TRBV6-2/TRBV6-3 | - | - | TGTGCCAGCAGTTGGGGACATTATGGCTACACCTTC | CASSWGHYGYTF
TRBJ2-2 | TRBV18 | - | - | TGTGCCAGCTCACCACGAGGGCCGAACACCGGGGAGCTGTTTTTT | CASSPRGPNTGELFF
TRBJ2-1 | TRBV10-3 | TRBD1 | - | TGTGCCATCAGAAACAGGGGATACAATGAGCAGTTCTTC | CAIRNRGYNEQFF
TRBJ2-7 | TRBV7-2 | - | - | TGTGCCAGCAGCTTAGGTCCGACTTCAGGGAACGAGCAGTACTTC | CASSLGPTSGNEQYF
TRBJ1-6 | TRBV7-2 | - | - | TGTGCCAGCAGCCCATATAATTCACCCCTCCACTTT | CASSPYNSPLHF
TRBJ1-1 | TRBV7-8 | TRBD1 | - | TGTGCCAGCAGCTTAGCTGGGGACAGGGAGGTGTTCACTGAAGCTTTCTTT | CASSLAGDREVFTEAFF
TRBJ2-1 | TRBV5-5 | - | - | TGTGCCAGCAGCTTGGCTGCGTGGAATGAGCAGTTCTTC | CASSLAAWNEQFF
TRBJ2-2 | TRBV2 | TRBD1 | - | TGTGCCAGCGTAGACAGGGGCCCCACCGGGGAGCTGTTTTTT | CASVDRGPTGELFF
TRBJ2-2 | TRBV7-8 | - | once | TGTGCCAGCAGCTTGGCGGGATGGGGTACCGGGGAGCTGTTTTTT | CASSLAGWGTGELFF
TRBJ2-7 | TRBV7-3 | TRBD2 | - | TGTGCCAGCAGCCCCGCTGGCGGGGGGGCGTACGAGCAGTACTTC | CASSPAGGGAYEQYF
TRBJ2-7 | TRBV5-4 | TRBD2 | - | TGTGCCAGCAGCCCCGCGGGTGGGCTAGCGGTCTACGAGCAGTACTTC | CASSPAGGLAVYEQYF
TRBJ2-1 | TRBV6-2/TRBV6-3 | TRBD2 | - | TGTGCCAGCAGTCTAGCGGGATTCTTGAATGAGCAGTTCTTC | CASSLAGFLNEQFF
TRBJ2-7 | TRBV14 | TRBD2 | - | TGTGCCAGCAGCCAAGATACGCGGGAGCCCTACTCCTACGAGCAGTACTTC | CASSQDTREPYSYEQYF
TRBJ2-5 | TRBV5-4 | - | - | TGTGCCAGCAGCTTTCCTTTGGAGACCCAGTACTTC | CASSFPLETQYF
TRBJ2-3 | TRBV10-3 | TRBD2 | - | TGTGCCATCAGTAATAGCGGGAACACAGATACGCAGTATTTT | CAISNSGNTDTQYF
TRBJ2-7 | TRBV29-1 | - | - | TGCAGCGGCAGTGATTCCTACGAGCAGTACTTC | CSGSDSYEQYF
TRBJ2-5 | TRBV11-2 | TRBD1 | - | TGTGCCAGCAGCTTTAGGGACAGCTTCCAAGAGACCCAGTACTTC | CASSFRDSFQETQYF
TRBJ2-2 | TRBV6-5 | - | - | TGTGCCAGCAGTTACTCTACGAACACCGGGGAGCTGTTTTTT | CASSYSTNTGELFF
TRBJ2-2 | TRBV11-3 | - | - | TGTGCCAGCAGGGGCCCCGGGGAGCTGTTTTTT | CASRGPGELFF
TRBJ2-5 | TRBV5-4 | - | - | TGTGCCAGCAGCTTGAGTCTAGCTCAAGAGACCCAGTACTTC | CASSLSLAQETQYF